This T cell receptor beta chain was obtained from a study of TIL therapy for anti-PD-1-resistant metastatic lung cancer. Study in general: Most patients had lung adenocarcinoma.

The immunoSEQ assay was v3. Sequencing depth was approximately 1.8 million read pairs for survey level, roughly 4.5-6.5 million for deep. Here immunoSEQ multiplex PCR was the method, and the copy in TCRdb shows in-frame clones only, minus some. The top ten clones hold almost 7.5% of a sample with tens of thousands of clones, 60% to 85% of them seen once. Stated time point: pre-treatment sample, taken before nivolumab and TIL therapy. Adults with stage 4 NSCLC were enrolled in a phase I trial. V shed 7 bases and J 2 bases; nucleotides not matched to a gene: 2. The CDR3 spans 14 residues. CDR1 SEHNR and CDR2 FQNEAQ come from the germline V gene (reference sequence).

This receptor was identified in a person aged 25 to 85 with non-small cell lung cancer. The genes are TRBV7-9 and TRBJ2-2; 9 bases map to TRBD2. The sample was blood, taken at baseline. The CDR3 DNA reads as TGTGCCAGCATAGGGACTAGCAACACCGGGGAGCTGTTTTTT. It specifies CASIGTSNTGELFF.